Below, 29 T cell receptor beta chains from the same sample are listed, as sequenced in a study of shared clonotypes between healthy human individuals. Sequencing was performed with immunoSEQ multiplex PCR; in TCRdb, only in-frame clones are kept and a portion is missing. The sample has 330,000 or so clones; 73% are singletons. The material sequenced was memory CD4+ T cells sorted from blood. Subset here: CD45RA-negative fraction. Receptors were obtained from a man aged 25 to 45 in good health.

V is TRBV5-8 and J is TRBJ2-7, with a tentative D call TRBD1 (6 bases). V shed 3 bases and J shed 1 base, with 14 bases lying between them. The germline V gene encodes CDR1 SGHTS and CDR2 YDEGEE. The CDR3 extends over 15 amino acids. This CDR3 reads CASSSRGAGSYEQYF. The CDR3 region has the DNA TGTGCCAGCAGCTCCAGGGGCGCTGGTTCCTACGAGCAGTACTTC.

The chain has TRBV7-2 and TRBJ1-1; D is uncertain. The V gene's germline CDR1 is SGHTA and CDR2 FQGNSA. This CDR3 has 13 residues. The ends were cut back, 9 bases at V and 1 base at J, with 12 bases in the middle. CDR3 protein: CASGPRANTEAFF. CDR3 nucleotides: TGTGCCAGTGGCCCTAGGGCGAACACTGAAGCTTTCTTT.

CDR3 protein: CASRWGNTNTEAFF. DNA for the CDR3: TGTGCCAGCAGATGGGGGAATACGAACACTGAAGCTTTCTTT. The rearrangement uses TRBV27 and TRBJ1-1, with D perhaps TRBD1 (5 bases). This CDR3 contains 14 residues. V was pared by 6 bases and J by 1 base, with 12 bases between. Looked up from germline, CDR1 is MNHEY and CDR2 is SMNVEV (reference sequence).

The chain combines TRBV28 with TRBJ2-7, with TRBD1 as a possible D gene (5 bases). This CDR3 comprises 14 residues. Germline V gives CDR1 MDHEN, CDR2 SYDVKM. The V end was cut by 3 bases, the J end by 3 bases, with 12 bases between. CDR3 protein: CASSFQTTGYEQYF. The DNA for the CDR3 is TGTGCCAGCAGTTTTCAAACTACAGGCTACGAGCAGTACTTC.

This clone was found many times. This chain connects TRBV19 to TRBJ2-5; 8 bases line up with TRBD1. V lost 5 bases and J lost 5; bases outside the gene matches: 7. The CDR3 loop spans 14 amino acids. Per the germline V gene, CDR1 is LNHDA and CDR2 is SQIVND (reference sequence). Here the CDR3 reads CASSARTGWETQYF. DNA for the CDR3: TGTGCCAGTAGTGCTCGGACAGGGTGGGAGACCCAGTACTTC.

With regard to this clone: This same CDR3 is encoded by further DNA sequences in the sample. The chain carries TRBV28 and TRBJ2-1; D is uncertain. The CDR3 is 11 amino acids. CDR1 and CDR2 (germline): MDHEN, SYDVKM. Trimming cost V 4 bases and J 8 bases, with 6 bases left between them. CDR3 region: CASSSEDEQFF. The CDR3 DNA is TGTGCCAGCAGTTCTGAGGATGAGCAGTTCTTC.

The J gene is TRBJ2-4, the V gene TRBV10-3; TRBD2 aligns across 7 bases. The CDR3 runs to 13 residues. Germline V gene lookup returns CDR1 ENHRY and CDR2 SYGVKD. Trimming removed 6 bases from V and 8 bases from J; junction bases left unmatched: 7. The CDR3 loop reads CAIRREGIDIQYF. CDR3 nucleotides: TGTGCCATCAGGAGGGAGGGTATAGACATTCAGTACTTC.

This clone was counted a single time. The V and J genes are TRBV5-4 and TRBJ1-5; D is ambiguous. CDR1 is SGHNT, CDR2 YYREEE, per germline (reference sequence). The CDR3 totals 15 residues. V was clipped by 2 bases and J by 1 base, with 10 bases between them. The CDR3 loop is CASSFGPESNQPQHF. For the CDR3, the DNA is TGTGCCAGCAGCTTTGGGCCGGAGAGCAATCAGCCCCAGCATTTT.

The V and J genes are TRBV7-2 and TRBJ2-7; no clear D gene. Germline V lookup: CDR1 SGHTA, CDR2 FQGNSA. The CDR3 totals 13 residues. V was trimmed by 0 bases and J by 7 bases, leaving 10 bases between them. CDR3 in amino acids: CASSLAQEAEQYF. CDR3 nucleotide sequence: TGTGCCAGCAGCTTAGCGCAGGAAGCGGAGCAGTACTTC.

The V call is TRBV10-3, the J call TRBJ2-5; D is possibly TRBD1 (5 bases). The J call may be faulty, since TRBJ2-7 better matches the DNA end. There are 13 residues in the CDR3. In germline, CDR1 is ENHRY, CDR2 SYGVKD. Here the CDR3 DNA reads TGTGCGGCAGGGCGAAAAGGCCAATACGAGCAGTACTTC. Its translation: CAAGRKGQYEQYF.

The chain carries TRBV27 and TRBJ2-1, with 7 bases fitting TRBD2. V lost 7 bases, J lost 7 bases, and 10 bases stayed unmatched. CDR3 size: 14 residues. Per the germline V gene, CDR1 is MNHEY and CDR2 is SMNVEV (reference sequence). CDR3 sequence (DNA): TGTGCCAGCATGACGGTGGGAGGGCCGAATGAGCAGTTCTTC. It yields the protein CASMTVGGPNEQFF.

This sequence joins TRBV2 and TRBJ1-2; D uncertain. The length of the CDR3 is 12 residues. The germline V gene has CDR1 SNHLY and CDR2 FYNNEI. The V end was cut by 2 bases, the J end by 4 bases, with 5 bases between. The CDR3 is CASSERLYGYTF. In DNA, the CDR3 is TGTGCCAGCAGTGAAAGACTCTATGGCTACACCTTC.

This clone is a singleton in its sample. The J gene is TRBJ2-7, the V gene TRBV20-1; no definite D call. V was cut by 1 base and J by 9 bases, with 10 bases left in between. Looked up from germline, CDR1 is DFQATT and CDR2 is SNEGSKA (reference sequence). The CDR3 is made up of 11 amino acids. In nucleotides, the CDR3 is TGCAGTGCTAGAGCGGGCCACCGGCAGTACTTC. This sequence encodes CSARAGHRQYF.

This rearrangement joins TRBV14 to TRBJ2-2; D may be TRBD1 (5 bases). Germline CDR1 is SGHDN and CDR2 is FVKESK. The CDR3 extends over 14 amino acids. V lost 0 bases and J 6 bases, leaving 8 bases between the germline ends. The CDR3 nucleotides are TGTGCCAGCAGCCAAGAGATAGGGGCCGGGGAGCTGTTTTTT. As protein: CASSQEIGAGELFF.

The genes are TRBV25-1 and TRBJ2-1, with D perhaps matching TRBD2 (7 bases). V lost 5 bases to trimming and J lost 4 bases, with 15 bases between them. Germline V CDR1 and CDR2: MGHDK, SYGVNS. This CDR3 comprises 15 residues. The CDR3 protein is CASSFHGGQYNEQFF. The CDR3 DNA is TGTGCCAGCAGTTTCCACGGGGGGCAGTACAATGAGCAGTTCTTC. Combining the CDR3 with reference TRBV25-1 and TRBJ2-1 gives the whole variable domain EADIYQTPRYLVIGTGKKITLECSQTMGHDKMYWYQQDPGMELHLIHYSYGVNSTEKGDLSSESTVSRIRTEHFPLTLESARPSHTSQYLCASSFHGGQYNEQFFGPGTRLTVL.

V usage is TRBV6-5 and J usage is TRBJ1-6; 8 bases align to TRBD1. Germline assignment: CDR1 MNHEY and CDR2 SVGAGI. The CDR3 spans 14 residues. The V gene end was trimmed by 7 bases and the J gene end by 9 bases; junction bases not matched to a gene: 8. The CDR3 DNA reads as TGTGCCAGCACCCCACAGGGGGTGGGTTCACCCCTCCACTTT. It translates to CASTPQGVGSPLHF.

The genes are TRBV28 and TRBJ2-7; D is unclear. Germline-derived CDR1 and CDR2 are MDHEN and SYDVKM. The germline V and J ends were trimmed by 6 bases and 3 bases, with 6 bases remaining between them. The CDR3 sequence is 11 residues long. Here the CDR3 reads CASRSSYEQYF. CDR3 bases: TGTGCCAGCAGATCGAGCTACGAGCAGTACTTC.

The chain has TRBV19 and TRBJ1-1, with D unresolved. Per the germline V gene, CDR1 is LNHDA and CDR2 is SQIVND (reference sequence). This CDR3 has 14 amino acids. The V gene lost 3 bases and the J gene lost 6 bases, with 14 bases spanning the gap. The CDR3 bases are TGTGCCAGTAGTATTTCGGGTCTCGAGGCTGAAGCTTTCTTT. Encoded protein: CASSISGLEAEAFF.

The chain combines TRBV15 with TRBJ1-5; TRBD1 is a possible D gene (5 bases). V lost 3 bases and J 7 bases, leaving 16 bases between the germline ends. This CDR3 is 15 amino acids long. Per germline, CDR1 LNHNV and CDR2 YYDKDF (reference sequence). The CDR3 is CATSSGGKGRQPQHF. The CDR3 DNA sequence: TGTGCCACCAGCAGTGGGGGGAAAGGAAGACAGCCCCAGCATTTT.

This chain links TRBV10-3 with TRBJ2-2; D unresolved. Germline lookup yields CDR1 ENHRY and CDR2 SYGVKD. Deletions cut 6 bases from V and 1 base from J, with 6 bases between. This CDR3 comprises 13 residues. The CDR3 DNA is TGTGCCATCAGAGCAGTGAACACCGGGGAGCTGTTTTTT. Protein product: CAIRAVNTGELFF.

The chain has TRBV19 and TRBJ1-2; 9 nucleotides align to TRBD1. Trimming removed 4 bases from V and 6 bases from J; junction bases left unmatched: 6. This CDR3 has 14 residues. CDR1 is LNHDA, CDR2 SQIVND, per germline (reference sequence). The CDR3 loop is CASSTDTGGHGYTF. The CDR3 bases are TGTGCCAGTAGTACGGATACAGGGGGCCATGGCTACACCTTC.

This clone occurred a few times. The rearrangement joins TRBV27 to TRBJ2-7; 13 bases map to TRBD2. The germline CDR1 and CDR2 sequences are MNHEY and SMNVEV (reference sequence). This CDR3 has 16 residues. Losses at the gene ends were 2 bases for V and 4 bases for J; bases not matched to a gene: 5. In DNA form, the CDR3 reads TGTGCCAGCAGTTTAATGAGGACTAGCGGGAGTTACGAGCAGTACTTC. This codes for CASSLMRTSGSYEQYF.

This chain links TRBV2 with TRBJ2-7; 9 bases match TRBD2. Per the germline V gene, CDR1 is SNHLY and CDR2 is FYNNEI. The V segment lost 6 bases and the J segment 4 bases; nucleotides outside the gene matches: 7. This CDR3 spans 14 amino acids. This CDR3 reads CASSEPGLAYEQYF. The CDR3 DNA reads TGTGCCAGCAGCGAACCGGGACTAGCTTACGAGCAGTACTTC.

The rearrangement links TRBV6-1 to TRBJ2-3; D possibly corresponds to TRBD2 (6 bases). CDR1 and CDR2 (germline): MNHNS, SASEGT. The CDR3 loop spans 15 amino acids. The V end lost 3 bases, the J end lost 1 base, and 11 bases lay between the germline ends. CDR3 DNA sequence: TGTGCCAGCAGTGATGGGCGGGGACGCACAGATACGCAGTATTTT. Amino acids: CASSDGRGRTDTQYF.

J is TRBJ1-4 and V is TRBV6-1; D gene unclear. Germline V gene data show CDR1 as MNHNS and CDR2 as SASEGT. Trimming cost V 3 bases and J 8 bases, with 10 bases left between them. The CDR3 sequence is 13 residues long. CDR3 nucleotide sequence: TGTGCCAGCAGTGACCGCGGAGAAGAAAAACTGTTTTTT. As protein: CASSDRGEEKLFF.

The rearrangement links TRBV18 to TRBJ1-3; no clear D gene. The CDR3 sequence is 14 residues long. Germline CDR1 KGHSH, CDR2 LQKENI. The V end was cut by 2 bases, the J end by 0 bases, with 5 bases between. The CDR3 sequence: CASSPASSGNTIYF. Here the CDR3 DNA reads TGTGCCAGCTCACCAGCCAGCTCTGGAAACACCATATATTTT.

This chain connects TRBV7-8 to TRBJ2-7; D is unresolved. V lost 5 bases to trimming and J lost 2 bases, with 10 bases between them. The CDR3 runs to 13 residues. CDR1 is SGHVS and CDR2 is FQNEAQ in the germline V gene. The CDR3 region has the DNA TGTGCCAGCAGCCCCCTGGCTACCTACGAGCAGTACTTC. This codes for CASSPLATYEQYF.

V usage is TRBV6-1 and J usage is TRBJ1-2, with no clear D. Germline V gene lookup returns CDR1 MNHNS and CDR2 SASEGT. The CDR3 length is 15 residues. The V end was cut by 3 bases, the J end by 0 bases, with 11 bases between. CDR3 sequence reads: CASSEGRRTNYGYTF. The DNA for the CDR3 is TGTGCCAGCAGTGAGGGCAGGAGGACTAACTATGGCTACACCTTC.

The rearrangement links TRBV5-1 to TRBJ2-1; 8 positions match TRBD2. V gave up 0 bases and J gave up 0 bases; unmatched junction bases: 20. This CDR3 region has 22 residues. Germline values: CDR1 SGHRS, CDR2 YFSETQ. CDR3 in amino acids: CASSLGGLGRWVAGSSYNEQFF. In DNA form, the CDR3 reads TGCGCCAGCAGCTTGGGAGGTTTAGGTAGGTGGGTAGCGGGGAGCTCCTACAATGAGCAGTTCTTC.